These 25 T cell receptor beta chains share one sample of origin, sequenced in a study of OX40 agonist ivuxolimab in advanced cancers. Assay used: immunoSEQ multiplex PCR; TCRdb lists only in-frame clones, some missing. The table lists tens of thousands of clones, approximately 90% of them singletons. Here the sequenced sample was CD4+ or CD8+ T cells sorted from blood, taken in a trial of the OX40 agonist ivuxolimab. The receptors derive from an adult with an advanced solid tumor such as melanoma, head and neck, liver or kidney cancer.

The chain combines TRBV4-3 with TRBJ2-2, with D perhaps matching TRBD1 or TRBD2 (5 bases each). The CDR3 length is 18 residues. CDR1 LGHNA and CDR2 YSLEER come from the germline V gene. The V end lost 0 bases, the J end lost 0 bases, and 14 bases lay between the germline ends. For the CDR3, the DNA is TGCGCCAGCAGCCAAGAGCCGGGGCCCAACGCGAACACCGGGGAGCTGTTTTTT. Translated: CASSQEPGPNANTGELFF.

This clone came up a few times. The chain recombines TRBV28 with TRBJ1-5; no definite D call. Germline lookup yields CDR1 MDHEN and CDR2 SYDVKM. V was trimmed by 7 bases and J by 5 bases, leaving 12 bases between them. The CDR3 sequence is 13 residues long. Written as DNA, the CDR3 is TGTGCCAGCACCTCCTTGGTAGATCAGCCCCAGCATTTT. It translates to CASTSLVDQPQHF.

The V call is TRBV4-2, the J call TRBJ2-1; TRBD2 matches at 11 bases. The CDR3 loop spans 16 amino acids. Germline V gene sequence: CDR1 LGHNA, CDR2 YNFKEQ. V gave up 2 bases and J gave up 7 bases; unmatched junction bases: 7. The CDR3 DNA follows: TGTGCCAGCAGCCAAACACTAGCGGGAGACAGGAATGAGCAGTTCTTC. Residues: CASSQTLAGDRNEQFF.

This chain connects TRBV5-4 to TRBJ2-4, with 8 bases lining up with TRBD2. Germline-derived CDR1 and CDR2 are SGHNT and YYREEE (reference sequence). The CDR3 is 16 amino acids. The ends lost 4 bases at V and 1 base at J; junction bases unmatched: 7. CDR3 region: CASSPDGGAAKNIQYF. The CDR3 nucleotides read TGTGCCAGCAGCCCGGACGGGGGGGCGGCCAAAAACATTCAGTACTTC.

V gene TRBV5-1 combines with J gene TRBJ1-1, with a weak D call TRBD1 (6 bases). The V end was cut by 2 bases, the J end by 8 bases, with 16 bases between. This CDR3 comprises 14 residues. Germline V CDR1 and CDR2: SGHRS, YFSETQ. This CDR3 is CASSFRGGETEAFF. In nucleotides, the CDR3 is TGCGCCAGCAGCTTTCGGGGGGGCGAGACAGAAGCTTTCTTT.

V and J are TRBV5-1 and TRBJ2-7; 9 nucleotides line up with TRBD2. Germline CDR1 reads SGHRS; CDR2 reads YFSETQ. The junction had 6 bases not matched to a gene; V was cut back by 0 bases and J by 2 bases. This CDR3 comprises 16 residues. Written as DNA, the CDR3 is TGCGCCAGCAGCTTGGTTGCTAGCGGGACCACCTACGAGCAGTACTTC. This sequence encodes CASSLVASGTTYEQYF. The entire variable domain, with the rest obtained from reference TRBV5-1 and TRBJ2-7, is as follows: KAGVTQTPRYLIKTRGQQVTLSCSPISGHRSVSWYQQTPGQGLQFLFEYFSETQRNKGNFPGRFSGRQFSNSRSEMNVSTLELGDSALYLCASSLVASGTTYEQYFGPGTRLTVT.

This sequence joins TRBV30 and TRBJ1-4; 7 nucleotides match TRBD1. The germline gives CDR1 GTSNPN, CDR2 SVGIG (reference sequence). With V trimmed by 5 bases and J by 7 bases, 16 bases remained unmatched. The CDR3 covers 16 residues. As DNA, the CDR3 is TGTGCCTGGGGCCAAACAGGGGAGGGTCGGGGTGAAAAACTGTTTTTT. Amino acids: CAWGQTGEGRGEKLFF.

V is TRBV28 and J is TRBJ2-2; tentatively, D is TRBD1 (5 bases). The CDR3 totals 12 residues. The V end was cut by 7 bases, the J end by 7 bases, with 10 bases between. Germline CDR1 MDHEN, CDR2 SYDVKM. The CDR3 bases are TGTGCCAGCACCATGACAGACGGGGAGCTGTTTTTT. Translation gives CASTMTDGELFF.

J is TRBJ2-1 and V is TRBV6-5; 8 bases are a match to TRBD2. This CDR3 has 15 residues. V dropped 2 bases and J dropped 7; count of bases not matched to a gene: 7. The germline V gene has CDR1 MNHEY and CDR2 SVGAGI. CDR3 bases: TGTGCCAGCAGTTACGGGGCGGGAGGCATGAATGAGCAGTTCTTC. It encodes CASSYGAGGMNEQFF.

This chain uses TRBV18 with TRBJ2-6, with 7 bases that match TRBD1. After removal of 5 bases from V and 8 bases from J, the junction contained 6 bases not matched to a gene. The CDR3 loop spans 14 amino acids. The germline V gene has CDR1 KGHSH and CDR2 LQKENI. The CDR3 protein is CASSSEQGTNVLTF. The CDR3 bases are TGTGCCAGCTCATCTGAACAGGGGACCAACGTCCTGACTTTC.

CDR3 protein: CASSRDAGPQHF. Here the CDR3 DNA reads TGTGCCAGCAGCCGGGACGCCGGGCCCCAGCATTTT. This sequence joins TRBV7-9 and TRBJ1-5; a weak D match, TRBD1 (5 bases). Trimming removed 5 bases from V and 9 bases from J, with 11 bases in between. The germline gives CDR1 SEHNR, CDR2 FQNEAQ (reference sequence). The length of the CDR3 is 12 residues.

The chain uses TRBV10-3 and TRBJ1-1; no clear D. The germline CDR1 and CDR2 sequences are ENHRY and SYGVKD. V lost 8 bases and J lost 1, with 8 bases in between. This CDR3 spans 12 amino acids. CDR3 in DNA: TGTGCCATCGGCAAAAGGAACACTGAAGCTTTCTTT. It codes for CAIGKRNTEAFF.

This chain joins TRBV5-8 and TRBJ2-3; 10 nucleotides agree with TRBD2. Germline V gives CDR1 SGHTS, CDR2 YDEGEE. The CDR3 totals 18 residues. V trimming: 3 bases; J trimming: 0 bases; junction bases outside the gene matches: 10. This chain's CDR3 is CASSSTGTSVRSTDTQYF. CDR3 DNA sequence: TGTGCCAGCAGCTCGACCGGGACTAGCGTTCGGAGCACAGATACGCAGTATTTT.

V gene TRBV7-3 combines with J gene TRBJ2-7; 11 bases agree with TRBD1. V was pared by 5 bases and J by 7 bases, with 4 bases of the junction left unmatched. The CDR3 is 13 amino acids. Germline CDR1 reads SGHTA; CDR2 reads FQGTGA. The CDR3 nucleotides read TGTGCCAGCAGCGTCGGGACAGGGGGAGAGCAGTACTTC. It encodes CASSVGTGGEQYF.

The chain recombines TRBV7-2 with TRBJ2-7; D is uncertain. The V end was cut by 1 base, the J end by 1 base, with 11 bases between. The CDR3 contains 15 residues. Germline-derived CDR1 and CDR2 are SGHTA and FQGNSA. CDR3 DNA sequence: TGTGCCAGCAGCTTAGGTCAACACAGTTCCTACGAGCAGTACTTC. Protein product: CASSLGQHSSYEQYF. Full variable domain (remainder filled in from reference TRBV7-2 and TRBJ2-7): GAGVSQSPSNKVTEKGKDVELRCDPISGHTALYWYRQSLGQGLEFLIYFQGNSAPDKSGLPSDRFSAERTGGSVSTLTIQRTQQEDSAVYLCASSLGQHSSYEQYFGPGTRLTVT.

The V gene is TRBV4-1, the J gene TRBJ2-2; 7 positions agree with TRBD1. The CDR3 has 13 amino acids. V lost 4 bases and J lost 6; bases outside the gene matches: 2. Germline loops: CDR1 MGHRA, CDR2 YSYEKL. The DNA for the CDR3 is TGCGCCAGCAGCCCGACAGGGCCCGGGGAGCTGTTTTTT. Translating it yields CASSPTGPGELFF.

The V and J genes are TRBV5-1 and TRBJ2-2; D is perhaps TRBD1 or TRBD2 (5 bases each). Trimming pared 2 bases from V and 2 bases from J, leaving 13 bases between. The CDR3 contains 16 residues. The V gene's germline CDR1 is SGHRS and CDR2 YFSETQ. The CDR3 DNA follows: TGCGCCAGCAGCTTTGGGACGTACGCCAACACCGGGGAGCTGTTTTTT. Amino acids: CASSFGTYANTGELFF.

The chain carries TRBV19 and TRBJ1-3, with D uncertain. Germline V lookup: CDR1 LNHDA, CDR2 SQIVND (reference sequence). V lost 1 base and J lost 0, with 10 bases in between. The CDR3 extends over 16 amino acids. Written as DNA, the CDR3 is TGTGCCAGTAGTATAGCCAGGCCATCCTCTGGAAACACCATATATTTT. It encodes CASSIARPSSGNTIYF. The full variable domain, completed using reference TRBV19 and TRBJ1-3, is DGGITQSPKYLFRKEGQNVTLSCEQNLNHDAMYWYRQDPGQGLRLIYYSQIVNDFQKGDIAEGYSVSREKKESFPLTVTSAQKNPTAFYLCASSIARPSSGNTIYFGEGSWLTVV.

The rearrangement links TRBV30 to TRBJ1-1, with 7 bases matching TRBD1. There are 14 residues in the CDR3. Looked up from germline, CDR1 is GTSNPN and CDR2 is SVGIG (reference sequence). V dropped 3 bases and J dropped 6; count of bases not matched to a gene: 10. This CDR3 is CAWRQGGLTAEAFF. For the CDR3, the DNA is TGTGCCTGGAGGCAGGGGGGTCTGACGGCTGAAGCTTTCTTT.

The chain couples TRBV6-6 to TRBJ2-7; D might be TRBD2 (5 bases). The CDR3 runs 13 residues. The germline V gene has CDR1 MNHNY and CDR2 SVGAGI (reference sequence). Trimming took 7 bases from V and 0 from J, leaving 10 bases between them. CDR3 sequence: CASTLEGSYEQYF. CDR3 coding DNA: TGTGCCAGCACTTTAGAGGGCTCCTACGAGCAGTACTTC.

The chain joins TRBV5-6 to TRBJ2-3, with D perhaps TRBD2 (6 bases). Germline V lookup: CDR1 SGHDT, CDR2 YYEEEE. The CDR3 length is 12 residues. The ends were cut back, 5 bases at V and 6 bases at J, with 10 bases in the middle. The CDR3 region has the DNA TGTGCCAGCAGGAATGGGGGGGATACGCAGTATTTT. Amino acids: CASRNGGDTQYF. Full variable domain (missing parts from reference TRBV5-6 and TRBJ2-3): DAGVTQSPTHLIKTRGQQVTLRCSPKSGHDTVSWYQQALGQGPQFIFQYYEEEERQRGNFPDRFSGHQFPNYSSELNVNALLLGDSALYLCASRNGGDTQYFGPGTRLTVL.

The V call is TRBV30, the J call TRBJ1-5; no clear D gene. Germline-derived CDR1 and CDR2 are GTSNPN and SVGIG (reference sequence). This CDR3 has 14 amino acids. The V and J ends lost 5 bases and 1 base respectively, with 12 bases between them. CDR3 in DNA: TGTGCCTGGGCGCAAGGACGCAGCAATCAGCCCCAGCATTTT. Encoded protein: CAWAQGRSNQPQHF.

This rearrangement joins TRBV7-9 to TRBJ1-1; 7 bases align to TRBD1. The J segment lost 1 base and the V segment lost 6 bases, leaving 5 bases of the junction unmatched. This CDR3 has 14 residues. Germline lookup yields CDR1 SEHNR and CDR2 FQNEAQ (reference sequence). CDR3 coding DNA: TGTGCCAGCAGACCCGGGACAGAGAACACTGAAGCTTTCTTT. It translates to CASRPGTENTEAFF.

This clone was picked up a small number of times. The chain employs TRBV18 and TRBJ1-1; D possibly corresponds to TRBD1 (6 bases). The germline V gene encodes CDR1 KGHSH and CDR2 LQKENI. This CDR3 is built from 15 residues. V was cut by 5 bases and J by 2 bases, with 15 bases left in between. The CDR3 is CASSSGTLINTEAFF. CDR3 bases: TGTGCCAGCTCATCGGGGACATTGATAAACACTGAAGCTTTCTTT.

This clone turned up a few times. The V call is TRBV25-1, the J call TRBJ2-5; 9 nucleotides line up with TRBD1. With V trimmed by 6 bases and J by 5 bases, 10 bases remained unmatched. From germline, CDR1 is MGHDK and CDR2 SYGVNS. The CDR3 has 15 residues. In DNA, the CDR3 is TGTGCCAGCAGGGTAGGGGGACAGGGTTGGGAGACCCAGTACTTC. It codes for CASRVGGQGWETQYF.